The clone carrying this TCR beta chain showed up just a few times. Its antigen remains unidentified. Here immunoSEQ multiplex PCR was the method, and the copy in TCRdb shows in-frame clones only, minus some. The repertoire holds around 50,000 clones, with 70% to 90% as singletons. The data derive from a study of T cells in localized non-small cell lung cancer. V was shortened by 4 bases and J by 6 bases, with 11 bases between the two germline ends. Germline V lookup: CDR1 MGHDK, CDR2 SYGVNS. CDR3 length equals 13 residues. The study, taken as a whole, reports: Greater blood T cell density accompanied longer overall survival. In adjacent lung appeared a median around 62 of the top 100 tumor clones. Heterogeneity within the tumor remains possible, as just one region underwent sequencing. Uninvolved adjacent lung, not tumor, had the highest T cell clonality.

This receptor was taken from a male donor at least 60 years old with stage III squamous cell lung carcinoma. This sample comprised peripheral blood, obtained before any cancer treatment. J is TRBJ2-3 and V is TRBV25-1; D ambiguous. The CDR3 region is CASSVGIWDTQYF. DNA for the CDR3: TGTGCCAGCAGTGTGGGGATTTGGGATACGCAGTATTTT.